Here is one T cell receptor beta chain with its context. The antigen remains unidentified. These data are taken from a study of identical twins. Regarding the study as a whole: Beta out-of-frame sequences showed weaker excess sharing between twins.

TCRdb redid the calling of the 5' RACE reads with MiXCR, one entry per CDR3 protein. Among roughly 690,000 distinct CDR3 sequences listed, over 20% were seen once. There are 16 residues in the CDR3. CDR1 is LGHNA, CDR2 YNFKEQ, per germline. Trimming removed 1 base from V and 1 base from J, with 12 bases in between. This sample also belongs to another study, concerning T cells expressing NK-cell markers.

The chain uses TRBV4-2 and TRBJ2-3; D could derive from TRBD1 or TRBD2 (6 bases each). The receptor comes from a woman between 18 and 30 years old in good health. The material sequenced was PBMCs. In nucleotides, the CDR3 is TGTGCCAGCAGCCAAGGAGGGGGGCTCGGCACAGATACGCAGTATTTT. Its protein is CASSQGGGLGTDTQYF.